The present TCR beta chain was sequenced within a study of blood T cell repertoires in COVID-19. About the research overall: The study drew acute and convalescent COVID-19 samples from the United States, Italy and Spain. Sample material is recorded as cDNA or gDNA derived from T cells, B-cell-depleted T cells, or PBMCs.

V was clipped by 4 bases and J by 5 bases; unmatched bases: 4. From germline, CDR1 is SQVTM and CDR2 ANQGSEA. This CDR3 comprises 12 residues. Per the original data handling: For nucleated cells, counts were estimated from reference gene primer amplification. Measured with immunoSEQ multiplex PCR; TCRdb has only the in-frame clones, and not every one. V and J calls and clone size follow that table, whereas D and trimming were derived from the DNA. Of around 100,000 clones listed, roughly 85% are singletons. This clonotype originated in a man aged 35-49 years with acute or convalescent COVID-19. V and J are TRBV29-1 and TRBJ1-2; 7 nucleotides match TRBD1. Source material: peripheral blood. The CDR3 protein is CSVGQGHYGYTF. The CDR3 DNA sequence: TGCAGCGTTGGACAGGGACATTATGGCTACACCTTC.